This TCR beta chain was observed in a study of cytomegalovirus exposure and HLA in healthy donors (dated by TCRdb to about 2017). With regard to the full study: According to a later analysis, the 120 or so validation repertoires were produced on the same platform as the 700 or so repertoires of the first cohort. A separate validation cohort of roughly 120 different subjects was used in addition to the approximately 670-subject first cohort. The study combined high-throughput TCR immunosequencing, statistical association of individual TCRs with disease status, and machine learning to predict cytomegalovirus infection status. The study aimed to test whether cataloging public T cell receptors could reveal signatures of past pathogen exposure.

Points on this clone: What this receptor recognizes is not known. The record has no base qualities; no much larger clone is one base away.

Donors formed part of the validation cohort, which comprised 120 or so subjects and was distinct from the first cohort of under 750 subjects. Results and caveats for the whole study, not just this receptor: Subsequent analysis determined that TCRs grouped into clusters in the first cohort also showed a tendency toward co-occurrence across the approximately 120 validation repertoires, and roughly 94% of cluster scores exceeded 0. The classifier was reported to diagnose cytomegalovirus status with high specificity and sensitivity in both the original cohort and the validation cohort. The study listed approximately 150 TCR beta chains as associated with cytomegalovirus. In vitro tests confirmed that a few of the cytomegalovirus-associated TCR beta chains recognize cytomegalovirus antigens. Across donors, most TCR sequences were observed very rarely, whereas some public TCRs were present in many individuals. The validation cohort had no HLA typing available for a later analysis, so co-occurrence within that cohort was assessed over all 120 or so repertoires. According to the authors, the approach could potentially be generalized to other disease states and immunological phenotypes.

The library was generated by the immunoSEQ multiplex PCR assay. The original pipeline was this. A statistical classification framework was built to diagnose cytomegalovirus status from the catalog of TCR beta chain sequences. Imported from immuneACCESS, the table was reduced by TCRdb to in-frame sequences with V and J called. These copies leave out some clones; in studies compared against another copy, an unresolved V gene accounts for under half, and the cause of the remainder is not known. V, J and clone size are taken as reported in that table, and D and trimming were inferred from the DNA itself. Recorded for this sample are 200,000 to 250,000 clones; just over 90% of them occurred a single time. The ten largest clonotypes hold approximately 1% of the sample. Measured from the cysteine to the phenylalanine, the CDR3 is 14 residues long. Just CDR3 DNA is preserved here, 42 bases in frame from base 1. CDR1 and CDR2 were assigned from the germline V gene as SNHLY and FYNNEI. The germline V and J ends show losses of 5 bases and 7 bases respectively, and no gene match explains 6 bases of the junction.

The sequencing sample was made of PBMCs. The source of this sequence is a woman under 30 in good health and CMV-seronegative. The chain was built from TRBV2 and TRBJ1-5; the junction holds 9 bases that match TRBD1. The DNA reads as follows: TGTGCCAGCAGTAGGGACAGGGCTAACCAGCCCCAGCATTTT. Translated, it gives CASSRDRANQPQHF.